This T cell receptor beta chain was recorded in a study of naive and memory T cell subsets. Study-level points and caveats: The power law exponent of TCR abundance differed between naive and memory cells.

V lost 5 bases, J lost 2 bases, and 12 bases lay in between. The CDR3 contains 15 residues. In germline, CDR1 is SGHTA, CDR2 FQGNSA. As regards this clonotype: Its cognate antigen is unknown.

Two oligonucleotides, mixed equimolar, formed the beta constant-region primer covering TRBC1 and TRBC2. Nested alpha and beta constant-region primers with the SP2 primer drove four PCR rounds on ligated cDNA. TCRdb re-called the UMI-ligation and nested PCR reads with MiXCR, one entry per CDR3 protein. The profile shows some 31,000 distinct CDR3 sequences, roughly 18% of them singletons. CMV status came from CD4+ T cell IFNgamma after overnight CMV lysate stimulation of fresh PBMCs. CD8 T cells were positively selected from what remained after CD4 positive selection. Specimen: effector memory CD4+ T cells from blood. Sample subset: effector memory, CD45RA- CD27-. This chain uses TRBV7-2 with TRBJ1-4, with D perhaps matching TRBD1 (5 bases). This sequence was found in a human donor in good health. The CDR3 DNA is TGTGCCAGCAGCCAACAGGCGGGTACTAATGAAAAACTGTTTTTT. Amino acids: CASSQQAGTNEKLFF. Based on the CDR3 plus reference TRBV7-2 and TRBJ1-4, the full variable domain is GAGVSQSPSNKVTEKGKDVELRCDPISGHTALYWYRQSLGQGLEFLIYFQGNSAPDKSGLPSDRFSAERTGGSVSTLTIQRTQQEDSAVYLCASSQQAGTNEKLFFGSGTQLSVL.